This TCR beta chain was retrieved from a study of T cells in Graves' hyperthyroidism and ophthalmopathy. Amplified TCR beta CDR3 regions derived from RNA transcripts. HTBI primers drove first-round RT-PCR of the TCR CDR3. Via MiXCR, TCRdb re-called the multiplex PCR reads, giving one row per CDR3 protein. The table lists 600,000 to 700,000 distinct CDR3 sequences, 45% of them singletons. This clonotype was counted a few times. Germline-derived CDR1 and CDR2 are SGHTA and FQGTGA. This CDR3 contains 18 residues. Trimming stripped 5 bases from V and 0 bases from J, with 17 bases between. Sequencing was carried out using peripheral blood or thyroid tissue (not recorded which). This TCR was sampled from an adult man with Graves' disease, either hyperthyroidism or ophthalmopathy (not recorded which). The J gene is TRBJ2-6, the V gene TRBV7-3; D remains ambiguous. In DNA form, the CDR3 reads TGTGCCAGCAGCCCCCTCGATGCCTTCTTCTCTGGGGCCAACGTCCTGACTTTC. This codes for CASSPLDAFFSGANVLTF.